Shown below are 28 T cell receptor beta chains from a single sample sequenced in a study of cytomegalovirus exposure and HLA in healthy donors. With 60 Vbeta and 13 Jbeta primers, the PCR was carried out. Method: immunoSEQ multiplex PCR; TCRdb's copy keeps in-frame clones and lacks some. The data show under 300,000 clones, around 90% seen once. The sequencing input was PBMCs. The receptor set was obtained from a girl aged 2-9 years in good health and CMV-seronegative.

The J gene is TRBJ2-7, the V gene TRBV5-4, with TRBD1 matching 10 bases. In germline, CDR1 is SGHNT, CDR2 YYREEE (reference sequence). J lost 2 bases, V lost 0 bases, and 2 bases had no gene match. This CDR3 contains 15 residues. CDR3 protein: CASSLAGTGAYEQYF. CDR3 in DNA: TGTGCCAGCAGCTTGGCCGGGACAGGGGCCTACGAGCAGTACTTC.

V usage is TRBV19 and J usage is TRBJ2-3; the match to TRBD2 covers 7 bases. In germline, CDR1 is LNHDA, CDR2 SQIVND (reference sequence). V shed 1 base and J 4 bases; nucleotides not matched to a gene: 5. The length of the CDR3 is 15 residues. The CDR3 is CASSIGGRSSDTQYF. In nucleotides, the CDR3 is TGTGCCAGTAGTATAGGCGGGAGAAGCTCAGATACGCAGTATTTT. Drawing the rest from reference TRBV19 and TRBJ2-3, the complete variable domain is DGGITQSPKYLFRKEGQNVTLSCEQNLNHDAMYWYRQDPGQGLRLIYYSQIVNDFQKGDIAEGYSVSREKKESFPLTVTSAQKNPTAFYLCASSIGGRSSDTQYFGPGTRLTVL.

The V call is TRBV23-1, the J call TRBJ1-6, with 11 bases fitting TRBD1. TRBV23-1 is annotated as an ORF whose role is uncertain. The CDR3 is 13 residues long. Trimming cost V 6 bases and J 8 bases; bases outside gene matches: 0. CDR3 nucleotides: TGCGCCAGCAGGGACAGGGGGCATTCACCCCTCCACTTT. Protein product: CASRDRGHSPLHF.

This clone was detected a few times. The chain combines TRBV25-1 with TRBJ1-1; the match to TRBD1 covers 7 bases. Germline CDR1 and CDR2: MGHDK and SYGVNS. V was clipped by 5 bases and J by 7 bases; unmatched bases: 7. The CDR3 covers 13 residues. The CDR3 region is CASSLTGSGEAFF. CDR3 bases: TGTGCCAGCAGTTTGACAGGGTCGGGTGAAGCTTTCTTT.

Written as DNA, the CDR3 is TGTGCCAGCAGTGAAACAGGGCTCTATGGCTACACCTTC. Protein product: CASSETGLYGYTF. The chain combines TRBV2 with TRBJ1-2, with a possible D match to TRBD1 (6 bases). Germline CDR1 and CDR2: SNHLY and FYNNEI. The V gene lost 2 bases and the J gene lost 4 bases, with 8 bases spanning the gap. The length of the CDR3 is 13 residues.

On this clone: Other DNA sequences in this sample translate to the same CDR3. The J gene is TRBJ2-7, the V gene TRBV5-6; possibly TRBD1 for D (5 bases). Deletions cut 3 bases from V and 3 bases from J, with 7 bases between. CDR3 length equals 12 residues. Germline V gives CDR1 SGHDT, CDR2 YYEEEE. The CDR3: CASSSDSYEQYF. DNA of the CDR3: TGTGCCAGCAGCTCCGACAGCTACGAGCAGTACTTC.

The chain combines TRBV7-9 with TRBJ1-1, with D unresolved. V was shortened by 5 bases and J by 1 base, with 14 bases between the two germline ends. The CDR3 runs to 15 residues. From germline, CDR1 is SEHNR and CDR2 FQNEAQ (reference sequence). In DNA form, the CDR3 reads TGTGCCAGCAGCCACCCCGTAACTGAGAACACTGAAGCTTTCTTT. Translation gives CASSHPVTENTEAFF.

This clone was detected a few times. CDR3 residues: CAWGTGVTNTEAFF. CDR3 bases: TGTGCCTGGGGGACAGGGGTGACGAACACTGAAGCTTTCTTT. The V call is TRBV30, the J call TRBJ1-1; 10 nucleotides line up with TRBD1. V trimming: 5 bases; J trimming: 1 base; junction bases outside the gene matches: 4. The CDR3 covers 14 residues. Germline V CDR1 and CDR2: GTSNPN, SVGIG (reference sequence). Full variable domain (outside the CDR3, taken from reference TRBV30 and TRBJ1-1): SQTIHQWPATLVQPVGSPLSLECTVEGTSNPNLYWYRQAAGRGLQLLFYSVGIGQISSEVPQNLSASRPQDRQFILSSKKLLLSDSGFYLCAWGTGVTNTEAFFGQGTRLTVV.

The chain is built from TRBV19 and TRBJ2-1, with 10 bases lining up with TRBD2. Germline V gene sequence: CDR1 LNHDA, CDR2 SQIVND (reference sequence). J was trimmed by 9 bases and V by 7 bases; bases with no gene match: 6. The CDR3 is made up of 13 amino acids. For the CDR3, the DNA is TGTGCCAGTATCCCTAGCGGGAGAGCTGAGCAGTTCTTC. It yields the protein CASIPSGRAEQFF.

This chain connects TRBV28 to TRBJ2-7; TRBD1 matches at 10 bases. V lost 10 bases to trimming and J lost 3 bases; unmatched junction nucleotides: 3. This CDR3 has 12 residues. Germline V gene lookup returns CDR1 MDHEN and CDR2 SYDVKM. The DNA of the CDR3 is TGTGCCACCAGGGACAGGGGCTACGAGCAGTACTTC. It yields the protein CATRDRGYEQYF.

This chain connects TRBV11-2 to TRBJ2-5; 11 nucleotides match TRBD1. This CDR3 is built from 15 residues. V dropped 5 bases and J dropped 4; count of bases not matched to a gene: 6. Per germline, CDR1 SGHAT and CDR2 FQNNGV. This chain's CDR3 is CASSRWDRGIETQYF. CDR3 coding DNA: TGTGCCAGCAGCCGCTGGGACAGGGGGATAGAGACCCAGTACTTC.

This rearrangement joins TRBV6-5 to TRBJ1-2; TRBD1 might be the D (6 bases). Trimming took off 9 bases at V and 7 bases at J, with 18 bases between the two ends. The CDR3 sequence is 13 residues long. Germline V gene lookup returns CDR1 MNHEY and CDR2 SVGAGI. Here the CDR3 reads CASGVGAMAGYTF. The CDR3, as DNA: TGTGCCAGTGGGGTGGGGGCCATGGCTGGCTACACCTTC.

The V gene is TRBV6-6, the J gene TRBJ1-3; 8 bases align to TRBD1. This CDR3 is 16 amino acids long. Trimming took 6 bases from V and 0 from J; bases not matched to a gene: 7. The germline gives CDR1 MNHNY, CDR2 SVGAGI (reference sequence). CDR3 sequence: CASSPGQGVSGNTIYF. The CDR3 bases are TGTGCCAGCAGCCCCGGACAGGGCGTCTCTGGAAACACCATATATTTT.

The J gene is TRBJ2-1, the V gene TRBV11-2; D possibly corresponds to TRBD2 (6 bases). Germline CDR1 and CDR2: SGHAT and FQNNGV. V lost 10 bases and J lost 4, with 11 bases in between. The length of the CDR3 is 12 residues. CDR3 protein: CAISGRYNEQFF. In DNA form, the CDR3 reads TGTGCCATTAGCGGCCGGTACAATGAGCAGTTCTTC. Full variable domain (remainder filled in from reference TRBV11-2 and TRBJ2-1): EAGVAQSPRYKIIEKRQSVAFWCNPISGHATLYWYQQILGQGPKLLIQFQNNGVVDDSQLPKDRFSAERLKGVDSTLKIQPAKLEDSAVYLCAISGRYNEQFFGPGTRLTVL.

This chain joins TRBV18 and TRBJ2-7; 7 nucleotides line up with TRBD1. Looked up from germline, CDR1 is KGHSH and CDR2 is LQKENI. The CDR3 covers 15 residues. V lost 0 bases and J lost 3; bases outside the gene matches: 5. The CDR3 DNA follows: TGTGCCAGCTCACCACCCGGACAGGCAAACTACGAGCAGTACTTC. Amino acids: CASSPPGQANYEQYF.

The chain has TRBV5-1 and TRBJ1-1; D gene uncertain. CDR1 is SGHRS, CDR2 YFSETQ, per germline. The CDR3 runs 15 residues. Trimming took off 0 bases at V and 4 bases at J, with 13 bases between the two ends. Here the CDR3 reads CASSLEGRVGTEAFF. The CDR3 DNA sequence: TGCGCCAGCAGCTTGGAAGGGAGGGTGGGCACTGAAGCTTTCTTT.

The chain is built from TRBV19 and TRBJ2-1; tentatively, D is TRBD2 (6 bases). Looked up from germline, CDR1 is LNHDA and CDR2 is SQIVND (reference sequence). V dropped 6 bases and J dropped 0 bases, with 12 bases sitting between them. This CDR3 has 15 residues. Here the CDR3 reads CASSPLALSYNEQFF. In DNA, the CDR3 is TGTGCCAGTAGCCCTCTAGCGCTCTCCTACAATGAGCAGTTCTTC.

This chain connects TRBV6-5 to TRBJ1-1; 7 bases are shared with TRBD1. Germline CDR1 reads MNHEY; CDR2 reads SVGAGI. The CDR3 totals 14 residues. Trimming took 6 bases from V and 3 from J; bases not matched to a gene: 7. The CDR3 loop reads CASRGEGAYTEAFF. The CDR3 nucleotides read TGTGCCAGCAGGGGTGAGGGGGCGTACACTGAAGCTTTCTTT.

The chain joins TRBV4-1 to TRBJ2-3, with 7 bases identical to TRBD2. Germline values: CDR1 MGHRA, CDR2 YSYEKL. This CDR3 spans 16 amino acids. The J segment lost 1 base and the V segment lost 1 base, leaving 5 bases of the junction unmatched. The CDR3 spells CASSQVAGAGTDTQYF. The CDR3 nucleotides are TGCGCCAGCAGCCAAGTCGCGGGAGCGGGCACAGATACGCAGTATTTT.

This chain joins TRBV5-6 and TRBJ2-7; the D gene is possibly TRBD1 (5 bases). Germline V lookup: CDR1 SGHDT, CDR2 YYEEEE. The CDR3 has 15 residues. Trimming cost V 0 bases and J 5 bases, with 15 bases left between them. CDR3 amino acids: CASSLAVRDTNEQYF. In DNA form, the CDR3 reads TGTGCCAGCAGCTTGGCTGTCAGGGATACCAACGAGCAGTACTTC.

The gene calls are TRBV7-6 and TRBJ1-6; D ambiguous. The CDR3 runs 13 residues. Trimming stripped 5 bases from V and 14 bases from J, with 16 bases between. Germline assignment: CDR1 SGHVS and CDR2 FNYEAQ. CDR3 nucleotides: TGTGCCAGCAGCCCGATTGTTTCGGGGACCCTCCACTTT. This translates into CASSPIVSGTLHF.

With regard to this clone: The junction departs from the called germline gene at one end, perhaps through a read error. The gene calls are TRBV14 and TRBJ2-3, with TRBD2 matching 12 bases. The CDR3 covers 14 residues. Germline CDR1 SGHDN, CDR2 FVKESK. CDR3 protein: CASSQDWTSGEPFW. In nucleotides, the CDR3 is TGTGCCAGCAGCCAAGATTGGACTAGCGGGGAACCTTTTTGG. Full variable domain (missing parts from reference TRBV14 and TRBJ2-3): EAGVTQFPSHSVIEKGQTVTLRCDPISGHDNLYWYRRVMGKEIKFLLHFVKESKQDESGMPNNRFLAERTGGTYSTLKVQPAELEDSGVYFCASSQDWTSGEPFWGPGTRLTVL.

The genes are TRBV11-3 and TRBJ2-1, with D possibly being TRBD2 (7 bases). The CDR3 has 17 residues. V lost 1 base, J lost 3 bases, and 16 bases lay in between. The germline gives CDR1 SGHNT, CDR2 YENEEA. The CDR3 loop is CASSLGVGGAGYNEQFF. CDR3 bases: TGTGCCAGCAGCTTAGGAGTGGGGGGGGCTGGCTACAATGAGCAGTTCTTC. Combining the CDR3 with reference TRBV11-3 and TRBJ2-1 gives the whole variable domain EAGVVQSPRYKIIEKKQPVAFWCNPISGHNTLYWYLQNLGQGPELLIRYENEEAVDDSQLPKDRFSAERLKGVDSTLKIQPAELGDSAVYLCASSLGVGGAGYNEQFFGPGTRLTVL.

The chain links TRBV21-1 to TRBJ1-1; the D call TRBD1 from the table was never checked on the DNA. TRBV21-1 is a pseudogene segment. This CDR3 is 17 amino acids long. CDR3 region: CASSKPPRAGGNTEAFF. DNA of the CDR3: TGTGCCAGCAGCAAACCTCCCAGGGCAGGGGGGAACACTGAAGCTTTCTTT.

The chain combines TRBV6-1 with TRBJ1-1; D is uncertain. Germline V gene sequence: CDR1 MNHNS, CDR2 SASEGT. The CDR3 loop spans 13 amino acids. V was clipped by 10 bases and J by 1 base, with 13 bases between them. The CDR3 nucleotides are TGTGCCACCTCCCGGGTCCCGAACACTGAAGCTTTCTTT. Protein: CATSRVPNTEAFF.

This sequence joins TRBV4-1 and TRBJ1-5; 8 nucleotides match TRBD1. The CDR3 runs to 18 residues. Germline loops: CDR1 MGHRA, CDR2 YSYEKL. V lost 0 bases, J lost 1 base, and 8 bases stayed unmatched. The CDR3 here is CASSQDGDRYGSNQPQHF. The CDR3 nucleotides are TGCGCCAGCAGCCAAGATGGGGACAGGTACGGGAGCAATCAGCCCCAGCATTTT.

This clone showed up just once. The chain carries TRBV7-3 and TRBJ1-3; D is unclear. The CDR3 runs 14 residues. Germline V CDR1 and CDR2: SGHTA, FQGTGA. Between the trimmed V and J ends, which lost 5 bases and 1 base, there was a span of 9 bases. The CDR3 region has the DNA TGTGCCAGCAGCCCCTACGGGTCTGGAAACACCATATATTTT. It codes for CASSPYGSGNTIYF.

The CDR3 spells CASSPQELNTEAFF. The CDR3 nucleotides read TGTGCCAGCTCACCACAGGAGTTGAACACTGAAGCTTTCTTT. V and J are TRBV18 and TRBJ1-1; the D is unclear. V was trimmed by 1 base and J by 0 bases, leaving 6 bases between them. The germline V gene encodes CDR1 KGHSH and CDR2 LQKENI. The CDR3 loop spans 14 amino acids. The full variable domain, completed using reference TRBV18 and TRBJ1-1, is NAGVMQNPRHLVRRRGQEARLRCSPMKGHSHVYWYRQLPEEGLKFMVYLQKENIIDESGMPKERFSAEFPKEGPSILRIQQVVRGDSAAYFCASSPQELNTEAFFGQGTRLTVV.